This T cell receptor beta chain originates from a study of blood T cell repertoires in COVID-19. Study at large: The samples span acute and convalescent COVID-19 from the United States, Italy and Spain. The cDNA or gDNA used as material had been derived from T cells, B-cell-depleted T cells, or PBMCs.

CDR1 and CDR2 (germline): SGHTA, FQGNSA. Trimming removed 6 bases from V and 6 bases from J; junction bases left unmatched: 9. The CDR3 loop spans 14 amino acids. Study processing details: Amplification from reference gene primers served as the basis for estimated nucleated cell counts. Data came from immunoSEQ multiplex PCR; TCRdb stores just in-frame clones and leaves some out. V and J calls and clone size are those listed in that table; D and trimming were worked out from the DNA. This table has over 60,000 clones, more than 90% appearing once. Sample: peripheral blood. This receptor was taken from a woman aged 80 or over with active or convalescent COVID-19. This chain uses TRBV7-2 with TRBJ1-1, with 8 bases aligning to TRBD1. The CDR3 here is CASSYWTGSSEAFF. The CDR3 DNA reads TGTGCCAGCAGTTATTGGACAGGGTCGTCTGAAGCTTTCTTT.